This TCR beta chain was captured in a study of blood T cell repertoires in COVID-19. Study details: Sites across the United States, Italy and Spain contributed samples from acute and convalescent COVID-19. PBMCs, B-cell-depleted T cells, or T cells provided the cDNA or gDNA that made up the material.

Germline trimming cut 6 bases from V and 14 bases from J; bases unmatched to any gene: 9. CDR1 MNHEY and CDR2 SMNVEV come from the germline V gene (reference sequence). The CDR3 loop spans 14 amino acids. In the original workflow: Researchers report that nucleated cell counts were estimated from reference gene primer amplification. Some clones are missing from TCRdb's copy, which holds only in-frame ones; the method was immunoSEQ multiplex PCR. V and J calls plus clone size are reproduced from that table; the DNA served to infer D and trimming. The sample holds 250,000 to 350,000 clones, more than 75% seen once. For recovered donors of Cohort 3, there were two negative PCRs, clearance, or symptom resolution.

The chain combines TRBV27 with TRBJ1-6; 11 nucleotides align to TRBD1. The sequenced material came from PBMCs or T cells enriched from blood (not recorded which). This clonotype was sampled from a man aged 55-75 years who had recovered from COVID-19. Written as DNA, the CDR3 is TGTGCCAGCAGATCGTCCTGGGACAGGGGGTCCCTCCACTTT. Encoded protein: CASRSSWDRGSLHF.